This section outlines one T cell receptor (beta chain) sequence together with its context. Its antigen is as yet unknown. The data belong to a study of vaccination effects on CD4 cells after COVID-19. As for the study in general: Participants were vaccinated with two doses of either the BNT162b2 or mRNA-1273 vaccine.

Clones were sequenced by immunoSEQ multiplex PCR, and TCRdb holds only the in-frame ones, with some missing. The data hold around 25,000 clones, with 65% to 80% observed a single time. Peptide-pool stimulation followed by sequencing identified expanded antigen-specific CD4+ clonotypes in the ViraFEST assay. Culturing for more than 9 days preceded CD4+ T cell isolation. Each vaccine recipient was nucleocapsid antibody negative and had no prior SARS-CoV-2 infection. Wells containing over 1.5 million PBMC each were cultured with 10 IU/ml IL-2 and 8 to 10 ug/ml peptides. Cultures received IL-2 medium that replaced half the medium on days 3 and 7. The germline V gene has CDR1 MNHNY and CDR2 SVGAGI (reference sequence). CDR3 length: 15 amino acids. With V trimmed by 2 bases and J by 7 bases, 8 bases remained unmatched. Study-level points and caveats: Both infection-induced and vaccine-induced clones contracted markedly at late post-vaccination timepoints.

The gene calls are TRBV6-6 and TRBJ1-2; TRBD1 matches at 9 bases. The TCR comes from a human donor who received a COVID-19 vaccine. The specimen comprised CD4+ T cells from PBMCs cultured with HCoV-NL63 spike peptides, sampled before COVID-19 vaccination. The CDR3 spells CASSYPPGQGTGYTF. CDR3 nucleotides: TGTGCCAGCAGTTACCCTCCGGGACAGGGAACTGGCTACACCTTC.